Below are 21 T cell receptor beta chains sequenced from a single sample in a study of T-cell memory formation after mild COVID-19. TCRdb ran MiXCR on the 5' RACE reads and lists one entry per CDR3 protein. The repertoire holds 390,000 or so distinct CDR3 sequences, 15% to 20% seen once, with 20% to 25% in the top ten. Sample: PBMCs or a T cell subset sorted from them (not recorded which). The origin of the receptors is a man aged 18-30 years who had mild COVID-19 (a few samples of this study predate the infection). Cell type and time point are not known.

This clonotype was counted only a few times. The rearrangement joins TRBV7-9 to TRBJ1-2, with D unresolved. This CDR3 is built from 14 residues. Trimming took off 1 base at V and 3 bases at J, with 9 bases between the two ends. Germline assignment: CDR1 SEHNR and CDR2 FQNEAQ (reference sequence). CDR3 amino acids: CASSLGTRHYGYTF. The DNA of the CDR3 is TGTGCCAGCAGCTTAGGCACCAGACACTATGGCTACACCTTC.

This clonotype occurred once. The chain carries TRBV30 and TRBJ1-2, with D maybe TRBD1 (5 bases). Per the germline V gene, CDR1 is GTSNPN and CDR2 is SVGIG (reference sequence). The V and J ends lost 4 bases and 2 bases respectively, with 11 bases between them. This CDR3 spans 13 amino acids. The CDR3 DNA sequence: TGTGCCTGGACAGGGAGGGGAAACTATGGCTACACCTTC. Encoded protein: CAWTGRGNYGYTF.

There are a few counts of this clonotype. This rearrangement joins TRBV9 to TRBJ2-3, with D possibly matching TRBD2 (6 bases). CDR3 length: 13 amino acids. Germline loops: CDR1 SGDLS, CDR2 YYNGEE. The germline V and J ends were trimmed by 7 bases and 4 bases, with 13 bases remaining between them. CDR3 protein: CASGAGSADTQYF. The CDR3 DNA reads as TGTGCCAGCGGTGCGGGGTCCGCAGATACGCAGTATTTT.

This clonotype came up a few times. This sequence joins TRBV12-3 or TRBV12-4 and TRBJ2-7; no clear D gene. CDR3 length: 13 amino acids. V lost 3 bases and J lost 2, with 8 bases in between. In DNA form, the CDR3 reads TGTGCCAGCAGTTTCGGTCTACCCTACGAGCAGTACTTC. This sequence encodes CASSFGLPYEQYF.

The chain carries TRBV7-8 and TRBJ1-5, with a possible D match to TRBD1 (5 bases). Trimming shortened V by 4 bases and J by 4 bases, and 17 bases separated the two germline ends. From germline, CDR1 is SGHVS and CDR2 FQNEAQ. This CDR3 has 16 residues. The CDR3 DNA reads TGTGCCAGCAGCTCTACAGGCGACCTGGGGAATCAGCCCCAGCATTTT. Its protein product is CASSSTGDLGNQPQHF.

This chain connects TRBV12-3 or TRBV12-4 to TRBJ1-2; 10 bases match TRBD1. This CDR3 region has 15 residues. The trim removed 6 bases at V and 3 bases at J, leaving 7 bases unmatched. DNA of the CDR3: TGTGCCAGCAGGGAGACAGGGGGCTGGGACTATGGCTACACCTTC. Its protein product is CASRETGGWDYGYTF.

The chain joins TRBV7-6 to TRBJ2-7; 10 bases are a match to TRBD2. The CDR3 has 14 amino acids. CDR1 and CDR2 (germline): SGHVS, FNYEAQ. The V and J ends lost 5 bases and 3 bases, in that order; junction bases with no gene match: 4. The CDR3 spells CASSRSGGNYEQYF. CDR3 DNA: TGTGCCAGCAGCCGTAGCGGGGGGAACTACGAGCAGTACTTC. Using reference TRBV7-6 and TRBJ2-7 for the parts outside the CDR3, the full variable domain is GAGVSQSPRYKVTKRGQDVALRCDPISGHVSLYWYRQALGQGPEFLTYFNYEAQQDKSGLPNDRFSAERPEGSISTLTIQRTEQRDSAMYRCASSRSGGNYEQYFGPGTRLTVT.

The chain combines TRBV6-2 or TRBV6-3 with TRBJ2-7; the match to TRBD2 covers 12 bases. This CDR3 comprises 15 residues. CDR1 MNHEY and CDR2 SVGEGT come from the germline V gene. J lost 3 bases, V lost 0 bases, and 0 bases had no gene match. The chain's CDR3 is CASSYSTSGGYEQYV. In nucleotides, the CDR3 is TGTGCCAGCAGTTACTCGACTAGCGGGGGCTACGAGCAGTACGTC.

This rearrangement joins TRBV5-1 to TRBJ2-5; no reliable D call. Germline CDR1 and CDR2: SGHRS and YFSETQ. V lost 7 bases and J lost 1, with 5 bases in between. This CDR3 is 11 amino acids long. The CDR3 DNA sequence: TGCGCCAGCGGCGCCCAAGAGACCCAGTACTTC. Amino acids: CASGAQETQYF.

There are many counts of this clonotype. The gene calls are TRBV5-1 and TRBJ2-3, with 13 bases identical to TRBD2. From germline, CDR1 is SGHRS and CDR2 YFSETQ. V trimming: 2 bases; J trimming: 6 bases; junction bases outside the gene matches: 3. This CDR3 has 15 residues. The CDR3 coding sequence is TGCGCCAGCAGCTTACTAGCGGGGGGGCCGGATACGCAGTATTTT. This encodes CASSLLAGGPDTQYF.

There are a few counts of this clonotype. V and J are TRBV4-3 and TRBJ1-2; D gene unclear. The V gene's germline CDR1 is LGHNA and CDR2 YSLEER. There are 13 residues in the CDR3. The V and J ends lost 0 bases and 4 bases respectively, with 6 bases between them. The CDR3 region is CASSQDPAYGYTF. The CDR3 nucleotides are TGCGCCAGCAGCCAAGATCCGGCCTATGGCTACACCTTC.

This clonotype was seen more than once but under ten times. The CDR3 spells CSARIQRAYGYTF. The CDR3 DNA is TGCAGTGCTAGAATCCAGCGTGCATATGGCTACACCTTC. The chain uses TRBV20-1 and TRBJ1-2; D is ambiguous. Germline V gene sequence: CDR1 DFQATT, CDR2 SNEGSKA (reference sequence). This CDR3 is built from 13 residues. The V end was cut by 2 bases, the J end by 5 bases, with 12 bases between.

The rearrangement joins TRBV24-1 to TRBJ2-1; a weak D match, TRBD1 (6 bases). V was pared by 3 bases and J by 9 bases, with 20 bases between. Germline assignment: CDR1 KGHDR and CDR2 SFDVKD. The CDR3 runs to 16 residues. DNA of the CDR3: TGTGCCACCAGTGATCACACCAGGGGACAAGGAAGTGAGCAGTTCTTC. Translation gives CATSDHTRGQGSEQFF.

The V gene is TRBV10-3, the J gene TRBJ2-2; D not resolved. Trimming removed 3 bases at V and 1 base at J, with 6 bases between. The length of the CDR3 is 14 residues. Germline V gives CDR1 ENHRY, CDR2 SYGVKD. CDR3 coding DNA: TGTGCCATCAGTGAACGAGGGAACACCGGGGAGCTGTTTTTT. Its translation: CAISERGNTGELFF.

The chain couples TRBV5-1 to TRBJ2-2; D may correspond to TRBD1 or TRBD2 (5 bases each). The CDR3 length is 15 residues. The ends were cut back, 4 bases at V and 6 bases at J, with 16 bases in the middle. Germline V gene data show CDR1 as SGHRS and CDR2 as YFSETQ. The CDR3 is CASSNGATSAGELFF. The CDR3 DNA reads TGCGCCAGCAGCAACGGGGCCACTAGTGCCGGGGAGCTGTTTTTT. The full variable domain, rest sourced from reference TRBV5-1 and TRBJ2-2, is KAGVTQTPRYLIKTRGQQVTLSCSPISGHRSVSWYQQTPGQGLQFLFEYFSETQRNKGNFPGRFSGRQFSNSRSEMNVSTLELGDSALYLCASSNGATSAGELFFGEGSRLTVL.

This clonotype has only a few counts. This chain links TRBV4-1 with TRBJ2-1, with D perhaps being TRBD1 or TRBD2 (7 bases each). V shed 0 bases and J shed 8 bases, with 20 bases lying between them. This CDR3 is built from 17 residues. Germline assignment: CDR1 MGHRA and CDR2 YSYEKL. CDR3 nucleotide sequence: TGCGCCAGCAGCCAAGAGCCAGGGGGAGGGGTCGTCGATGAGCAGTTCTTC. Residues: CASSQEPGGGVVDEQFF.

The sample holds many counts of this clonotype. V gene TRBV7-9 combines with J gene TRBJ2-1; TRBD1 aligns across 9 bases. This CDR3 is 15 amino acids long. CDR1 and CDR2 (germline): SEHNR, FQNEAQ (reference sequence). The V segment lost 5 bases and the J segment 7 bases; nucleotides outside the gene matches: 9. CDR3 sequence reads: CASSHAGQGWNEQFF. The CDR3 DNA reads TGTGCCAGCAGCCACGCTGGACAGGGGTGGAATGAGCAGTTCTTC.

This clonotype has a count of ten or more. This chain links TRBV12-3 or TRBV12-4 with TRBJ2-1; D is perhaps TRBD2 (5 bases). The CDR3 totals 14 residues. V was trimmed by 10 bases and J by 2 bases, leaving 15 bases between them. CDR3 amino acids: CATLRNGAYNEQFF. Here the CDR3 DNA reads TGTGCCACCTTACGAAACGGGGCCTACAATGAGCAGTTCTTC.

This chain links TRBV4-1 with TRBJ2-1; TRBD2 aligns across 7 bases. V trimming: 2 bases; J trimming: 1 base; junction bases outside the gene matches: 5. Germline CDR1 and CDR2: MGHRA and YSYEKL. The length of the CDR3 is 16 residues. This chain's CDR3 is CASSQPTSASYNEQFF. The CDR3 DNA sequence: TGCGCCAGCAGCCAACCTACTAGCGCTTCCTACAATGAGCAGTTCTTC.

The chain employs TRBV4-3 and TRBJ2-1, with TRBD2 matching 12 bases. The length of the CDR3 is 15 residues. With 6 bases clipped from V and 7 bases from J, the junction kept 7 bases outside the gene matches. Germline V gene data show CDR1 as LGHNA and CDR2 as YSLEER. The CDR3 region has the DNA TGCGCCAGCAGGGCCGGGCTAGCGGGGGGGAATGAGCAGTTCTTC. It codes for CASRAGLAGGNEQFF.

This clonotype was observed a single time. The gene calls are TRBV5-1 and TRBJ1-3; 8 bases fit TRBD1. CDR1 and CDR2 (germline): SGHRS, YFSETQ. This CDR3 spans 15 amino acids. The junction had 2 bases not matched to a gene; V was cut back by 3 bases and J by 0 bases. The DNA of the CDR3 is TGCGCCAGCAGCTCCGACAGGGGCTCTGGAAACACCATATATTTT. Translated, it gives CASSSDRGSGNTIYF.